This TCR beta chain came from a study of blood T cell repertoires in COVID-19. About the research overall: Spain, Italy and the United States supplied samples that represented acute and convalescent COVID-19. PBMCs, B-cell-depleted T cells, or T cells provided the cDNA or gDNA that made up the material.

Data came from immunoSEQ multiplex PCR; TCRdb stores just in-frame clones and leaves some out. The repertoire consists of 200,000 to 250,000 clones, with almost 90% occurring once and the leading ten covering about 1.5%. Germline values: CDR1 SGDLS, CDR2 YYNGEE. Trimming cost V 0 bases and J 4 bases, with 7 bases left between them. The CDR3 is 14 residues long. This chain connects TRBV9 to TRBJ2-2; D not resolved. Sequencing used peripheral blood. This clonotype was sampled from a man between 18 and 35 years old with active or convalescent COVID-19. CDR3 nucleotides: TGTGCCAGCAGCGTAGCTGTTCTCACCGGGGAGCTGTTTTTT. It specifies CASSVAVLTGELFF.